The rows below give T cell receptor beta chains drawn from one sample of a study of blood T cell repertoires in COVID-19. The data were produced by immunoSEQ multiplex PCR, yet TCRdb's version contains in-frame clones alone and is incomplete. The table shows some 150,000 clones, with about nine tenths occurring only once. The specimen sequenced was peripheral blood. Source of these receptors: a woman in her forties or fifties with acute or convalescent COVID-19. The CDR3 runs from the conserved cysteine through the conserved F or W. D genes are given only for firm matches.

v_call: TRBV24-1
d_call: TRBD1
j_call: TRBJ1-5
cdr3_aa: CATRDRDHQPQHF
cdr3_nt: TGTGCCACCAGAGACAGGGATCATCAGCCCCAGCATTTT

v_call: TRBV27
d_call: -
j_call: TRBJ1-1
cdr3_aa: CASSLGSMNTEAFF
cdr3_nt: TGTGCCAGCAGTTTGGGCAGTATGAACACTGAAGCTTTCTTT

v_call: TRBV5-6
d_call: -
j_call: TRBJ1-2
cdr3_aa: CASSYSYGYTF
cdr3_nt: TGTGCCAGCAGCTATAGTTATGGCTACACCTTC

v_call: TRBV24-1
d_call: -
j_call: TRBJ1-1
cdr3_aa: CATSDSRRGEGAFF
cdr3_nt: TGTGCCACCAGTGATTCCCGCCGGGGGGAAGGAGCTTTCTTT

v_call: TRBV7-9
d_call: TRBD1
j_call: TRBJ2-3
cdr3_aa: CASSWGQSSTDTQYF
cdr3_nt: TGTGCCAGCAGCTGGGGACAGTCTAGCACAGATACGCAGTATTTT

v_call: TRBV3-1/TRBV3-2
d_call: TRBD1
j_call: TRBJ1-2
cdr3_aa: CASSQDLGQGENYGYTF
cdr3_nt: TGTGCCAGCAGCCAAGATTTAGGACAGGGAGAGAACTATGGCTACACCTTC

v_call: TRBV10-3
d_call: TRBD2
j_call: TRBJ2-3
cdr3_aa: CATGAGLSTDTQYF
cdr3_nt: TGTGCCACCGGAGCGGGGTTGAGCACAGATACGCAGTATTTT

v_call: TRBV20-1
d_call: -
j_call: TRBJ2-7
cdr3_aa: CSASEGYEQYF
cdr3_nt: TGCAGTGCTAGCGAGGGTTACGAGCAGTACTTC

v_call: TRBV21-1
d_call: -
j_call: TRBJ2-5
cdr3_aa: CASSNLAGDGETQYF
cdr3_nt: TGTGCCAGCAGCAATTTAGCGGGAGACGGAGAGACCCAGTACTTC

v_call: TRBV29-1
d_call: -
j_call: TRBJ1-2
cdr3_aa: CSVTLGDTMHTF
cdr3_nt: TGCAGCGTTACGCTGGGGGACACTATGCATACCTTC

v_call: TRBV27
d_call: -
j_call: TRBJ2-3
cdr3_aa: CASSLRDTQYF
cdr3_nt: TGTGCCAGCAGTTTACGAGATACGCAGTATTTT

v_call: TRBV5-4
d_call: -
j_call: TRBJ2-6
cdr3_aa: CASSLYNSGANVLTF
cdr3_nt: TGTGCCAGCAGCTTGTACAACTCTGGGGCCAACGTCCTGACTTTC

v_call: TRBV2
d_call: TRBD1
j_call: TRBJ2-7
cdr3_aa: CASRNPQGGYEQYF
cdr3_nt: TGTGCCAGCAGGAACCCACAGGGGGGCTACGAGCAGTACTTC

v_call: TRBV3-1/TRBV3-2
d_call: -
j_call: TRBJ1-6
cdr3_aa: CASRGTPGNSPLHF
cdr3_nt: TGTGCCAGCAGGGGGACACCCGGGAATTCACCCCTCCACTTT

v_call: TRBV30
d_call: -
j_call: TRBJ2-5
cdr3_aa: CAWSVQRETQYF
cdr3_nt: TGTGCCTGGAGTGTACAGAGAGAGACCCAGTACTTC

v_call: TRBV11-2
d_call: -
j_call: TRBJ2-2
cdr3_aa: CASSLAVFGGPRTGELFF
cdr3_nt: TGTGCCAGCAGCTTAGCAGTCTTTGGAGGGCCTCGGACCGGGGAGCTGTTTTTT

v_call: TRBV19
d_call: -
j_call: TRBJ2-1
cdr3_aa: CASSIVLYNEQFF
cdr3_nt: TGTGCCAGTAGTATAGTACTTTACAATGAGCAGTTCTTC

v_call: TRBV29-1
d_call: TRBD1
j_call: TRBJ1-1
cdr3_aa: CSDRPAGTVMSEAFF
cdr3_nt: TGCAGCGACCGACCAGCTGGGACAGTGATGTCTGAAGCTTTCTTT

v_call: TRBV5-6
d_call: -
j_call: TRBJ1-2
cdr3_aa: CASSLSGLTAYGYTF
cdr3_nt: TGTGCCAGCAGCTTAAGTGGATTAACAGCCTATGGCTACACCTTC

v_call: TRBV5-1
d_call: -
j_call: TRBJ1-2
cdr3_aa: CASSDATGRYGYTF
cdr3_nt: TGCGCCAGCAGTGACGCTACAGGGCGCTATGGCTACACCTTC

v_call: TRBV6-6
d_call: -
j_call: TRBJ1-2
cdr3_aa: CASSPDSDRGYTF
cdr3_nt: TGTGCCAGCAGTCCCGACTCGGACAGAGGCTACACCTTC

v_call: TRBV2
d_call: -
j_call: TRBJ2-2
cdr3_aa: CASRQAHTGELFF
cdr3_nt: TGTGCCAGCAGACAGGCCCACACCGGGGAGCTGTTTTTT

v_call: TRBV6-5
d_call: TRBD1
j_call: TRBJ2-7
cdr3_aa: CASSPGTAYEQYF
cdr3_nt: TGTGCCAGCAGCCCCGGGACAGCCTACGAGCAGTACTTC

v_call: TRBV10-3
d_call: TRBD1
j_call: TRBJ1-1
cdr3_aa: CAISPADRGNTEAFF
cdr3_nt: TGTGCCATCAGCCCCGCGGACAGGGGGAACACTGAAGCTTTCTTT

v_call: TRBV7-2
d_call: TRBD2
j_call: TRBJ2-5
cdr3_aa: CASSLVAGGESQYF
cdr3_nt: TGTGCCAGCAGCTTAGTGGCGGGGGGAGAGTCCCAGTACTTC

v_call: TRBV2
d_call: -
j_call: TRBJ2-1
cdr3_aa: CASSGGTARGEQFF
cdr3_nt: TGTGCCAGCAGTGGAGGGACGGCCAGGGGTGAGCAGTTCTTC

v_call: TRBV29-1
d_call: -
j_call: TRBJ2-3
cdr3_aa: CSGALVGDLLTDTQYF
cdr3_nt: TGCAGCGGGGCCCTAGTGGGAGACCTTCTCACAGATACGCAGTATTTT

v_call: TRBV29-1
d_call: TRBD1
j_call: TRBJ2-6
cdr3_aa: CSVAGTGDSGANVLTF
cdr3_nt: TGCAGCGTTGCGGGGACAGGGGACTCTGGGGCCAACGTCCTGACTTTC